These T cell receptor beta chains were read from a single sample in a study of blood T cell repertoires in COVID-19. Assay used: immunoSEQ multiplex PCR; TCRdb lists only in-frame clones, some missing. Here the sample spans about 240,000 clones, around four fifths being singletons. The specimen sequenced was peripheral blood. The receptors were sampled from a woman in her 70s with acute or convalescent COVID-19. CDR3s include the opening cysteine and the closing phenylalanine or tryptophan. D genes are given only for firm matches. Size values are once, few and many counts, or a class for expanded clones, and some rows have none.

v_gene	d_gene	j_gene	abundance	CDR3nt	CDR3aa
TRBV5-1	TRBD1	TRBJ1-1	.	TGCGCCAGCAAATCTCGGACAGGGGTGGGGAACACTGAAGCTTTCTTT	CASKSRTGVGNTEAFF
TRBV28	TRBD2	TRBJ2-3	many	TGTGCCAGCAGCACCCCTTATGGGCTAGCGGGGGACACAGATACGCAGTATTTT	CASSTPYGLAGDTDTQYF
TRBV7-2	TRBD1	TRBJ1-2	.	TGTGCCAGCAGCTTTGACAGGGAAGGCGGCTACACCTTC	CASSFDREGGYTF
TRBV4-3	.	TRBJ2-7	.	TGCGCCAGCAGCCAAGATGGCCGCTCCACGGGAGAGCAGTACTTC	CASSQDGRSTGEQYF
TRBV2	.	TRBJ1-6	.	TGTGCCAGCAATTTGAAACAGGGTAATTCACCCCTCCACTTT	CASNLKQGNSPLHF
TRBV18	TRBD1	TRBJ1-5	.	TGTGCCAGCTCACCACCGCGGACAGGAGACTATCAGCCCCAGCATTTT	CASSPPRTGDYQPQHF
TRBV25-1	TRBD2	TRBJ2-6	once	TGTGCCAGCCGAACGACTAGCGGGGGAAACGTCCTGACTTTC	CASRTTSGGNVLTF
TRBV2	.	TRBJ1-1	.	TGTGCCAGCAACAGGGAAGGCAGGGACACTGAAGCTTTCTTT	CASNREGRDTEAFF
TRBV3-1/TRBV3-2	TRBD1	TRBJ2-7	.	TGTGCCAGCAGCCAAGGGTGGGACAGGGGAGGTGGCTACGAGCAGTACTTC	CASSQGWDRGGGYEQYF
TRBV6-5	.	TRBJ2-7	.	TGTGCCACTAGACACGGGAAATACGAGCAGTACTTC	CATRHGKYEQYF
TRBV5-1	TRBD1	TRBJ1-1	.	TGCGCCAGCAGCTTGGAAGACAGGGCTATGAACACTGAAGCTTTCTTT	CASSLEDRAMNTEAFF
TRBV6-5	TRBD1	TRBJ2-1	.	TGTGCCAGCACCCTAGGGGGACAGGGGGGAAATGAGCAGTTCTTC	CASTLGGQGGNEQFF
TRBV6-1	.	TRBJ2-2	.	TGTGCCAGCAGTGAAGCCGGGGCCGGGGAGCTGTTTTTT	CASSEAGAGELFF
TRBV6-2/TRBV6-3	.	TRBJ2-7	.	TGTGCCAGCAGCTCCGTTACGCTAGGATACGAGCAGTACTTC	CASSSVTLGYEQYF
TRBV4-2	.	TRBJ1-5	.	TGTGCCAGCAGCCAAGTATCCACTCGGGGGGACAGCAATCAGCCCCAGCATTTT	CASSQVSTRGDSNQPQHF
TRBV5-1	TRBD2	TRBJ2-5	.	TGCGCCAGCAGCCCCGGGACTAAGACTGGGGAGACCCAGTACTTC	CASSPGTKTGETQYF
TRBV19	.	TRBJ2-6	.	TGTGCCAGTATGAGGTCTCCCTCTGGGGCCAACGTCCTGACTTTC	CASMRSPSGANVLTF
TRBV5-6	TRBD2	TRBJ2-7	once	TGTGCCAGCGGCCTAGCGGGACTTTCCTACGAGCAGTACTTC	CASGLAGLSYEQYF
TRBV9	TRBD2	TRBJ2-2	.	TGTGCCAGCAGCGTCGGGACTAGCGCGGACACCGGGGAGCTGTTTTTT	CASSVGTSADTGELFF
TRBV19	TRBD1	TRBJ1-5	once	TGTGCCAGTAACGGGGACAGGGTCGTGGGTGGCAATCAGCCCCAGCATTTT	CASNGDRVVGGNQPQHF
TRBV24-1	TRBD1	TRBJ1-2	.	TGTGCCACCAGTGCCCAGGGGGCGGGGAACTATGGCTACACCTTC	CATSAQGAGNYGYTF
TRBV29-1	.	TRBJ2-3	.	TGCAGCGTTGAAGAGCCGTTGTCAGGGAGGACAGATACGCAGTATTTT	CSVEEPLSGRTDTQYF
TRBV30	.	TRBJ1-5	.	TGTGCCTGGAGTGTACTAGGTACCAATCAGCCCCAGCATTTT	CAWSVLGTNQPQHF
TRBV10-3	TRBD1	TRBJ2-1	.	TGTGCCATCAGTGAAGGACAGGAGACCTACAATGAGCAGTTCTTC	CAISEGQETYNEQFF
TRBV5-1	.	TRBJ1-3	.	TGCGCCAGCAGCCCCTCTTTGAGCTCTGGAAACACCATATATTTT	CASSPSLSSGNTIYF
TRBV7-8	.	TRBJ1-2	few	TGTGCCAGCAGCTTAGCTCAGAACTATGGCTACACCTTC	CASSLAQNYGYTF
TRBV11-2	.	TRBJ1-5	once	TGTGCCAGCAGCTTAGACAGGGTGGGTCAGCCCCAGCATTTT	CASSLDRVGQPQHF
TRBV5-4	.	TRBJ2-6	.	TGTGCCAGCACCGGTCACCCCACTGGGGCCAACGTCCTGACTTTC	CASTGHPTGANVLTF
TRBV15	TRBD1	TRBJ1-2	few	TGTGCCACCAGCAGAAGACAGGGATGGGGTGGCTACACCTTC	CATSRRQGWGGYTF
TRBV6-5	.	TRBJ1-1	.	TGTGCCAGCAGTAACAGGGTGAGGACTGAAGCTTTCTTT	CASSNRVRTEAFF
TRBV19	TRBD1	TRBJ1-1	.	TGTGCCAGTAGTATGGAGACAGGGGTTCTGAACACTGAAGCTTTCTTT	CASSMETGVLNTEAFF